One and the same sample provided the 7 T cell receptor beta chains below, sequenced in a study of T cells and copy number aberrations in small-cell lung cancer. The table came from immunoSEQ multiplex PCR; TCRdb's copy has only in-frame clones and leaves some out. This table has thousands of clones, around 69% appearing once. Source material: normal tissue next to the tumor. These receptors came from a woman in her 70s with small cell lung cancer. Some clones in this sample may be carry-over from other donors' samples.

J is TRBJ2-1 and V is TRBV11-2; D gene uncertain. The CDR3 is 13 residues long. Germline CDR1 reads SGHAT; CDR2 reads FQNNGV. V gave up 2 bases and J gave up 7 bases, with 9 bases separating them. CDR3 nucleotide sequence: TGTGCCAGCAGCTTATCTGGCGGTAATGAGCAGTTCTTC. It yields the protein CASSLSGGNEQFF.

The V and J genes are TRBV7-9 and TRBJ1-3, with D maybe TRBD1 (5 bases). The CDR3 runs 14 residues. The V and J ends lost 4 bases and 0 bases respectively, with 7 bases between them. Germline CDR1 and CDR2: SEHNR and FQNEAQ (reference sequence). The CDR3 coding sequence is TGTGCCAGCAGCTACGGGGCCTCTGGAAACACCATATATTTT. It specifies CASSYGASGNTIYF.

J is TRBJ2-1 and V is TRBV18, with D perhaps TRBD1 or TRBD2 (6 bases each). The CDR3 runs to 12 residues. Trimming pared 5 bases from V and 8 bases from J, leaving 10 bases between. Germline-derived CDR1 and CDR2 are KGHSH and LQKENI. In DNA form, the CDR3 reads TGTGCCAGCTCAGGGGGGCAGGATGAGCAGTTCTTC. Amino acids: CASSGGQDEQFF.

The chain is built from TRBV5-4 and TRBJ2-7, with 8 bases fitting TRBD2. The CDR3 is made up of 17 amino acids. V was pared by 3 bases and J by 3 bases, with 14 bases of the junction left unmatched. From germline, CDR1 is SGHNT and CDR2 YYREEE (reference sequence). CDR3 sequence (DNA): TGTGCCAGCAGCTCTACCAGCGGGAGTCCCCAAAACTACGAGCAGTACTTC. Its protein product is CASSSTSGSPQNYEQYF.

The chain couples TRBV5-3 to TRBJ2-7; D gene unclear. TRBV5-3 is filed as an ORF, its function uncertain. The CDR3 is 15 amino acids. The V end lost 1 base, the J end lost 2 bases, and 13 bases lay between the germline ends. CDR3 residues: CARSLFWQEPYEQYF. In DNA, the CDR3 is TGTGCCAGAAGCTTGTTTTGGCAGGAGCCCTACGAGCAGTACTTC.

The V and J genes are TRBV29-1 and TRBJ2-5; 12 bases are a match to TRBD2. The CDR3 extends over 14 amino acids. Germline trimming cut 5 bases from V and 6 bases from J; bases unmatched to any gene: 7. CDR1 is SQVTM and CDR2 is ANQGSEA in the germline V gene. This CDR3 is CSVSASGGGKTQYF. The CDR3 nucleotides are TGCAGCGTTTCAGCTAGCGGGGGGGGGAAGACCCAGTACTTC.

The chain links TRBV2 to TRBJ1-1; 10 bases map to TRBD1. V dropped 7 bases and J dropped 7; count of bases not matched to a gene: 3. Germline V lookup: CDR1 SNHLY, CDR2 FYNNEI. The CDR3 consists of 12 residues. In DNA form, the CDR3 reads TGTGCCAGCACCTGGGACAGGGGTGAAGCTTTCTTT. Its protein product is CASTWDRGEAFF.